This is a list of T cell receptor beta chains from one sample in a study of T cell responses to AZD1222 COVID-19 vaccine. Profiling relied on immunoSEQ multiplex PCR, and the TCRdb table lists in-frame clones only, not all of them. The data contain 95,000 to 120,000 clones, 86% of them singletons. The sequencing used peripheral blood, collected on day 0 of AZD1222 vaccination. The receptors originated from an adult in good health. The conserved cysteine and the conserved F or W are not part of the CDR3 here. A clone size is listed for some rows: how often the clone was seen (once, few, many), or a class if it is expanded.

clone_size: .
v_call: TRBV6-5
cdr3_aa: AVRGDRWGYEQF

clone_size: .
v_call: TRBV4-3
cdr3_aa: ASSRGGAISPLH

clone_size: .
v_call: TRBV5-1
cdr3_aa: ASSGWTLTSYEQY

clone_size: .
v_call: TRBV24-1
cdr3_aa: ATSDFRTLNDGYT

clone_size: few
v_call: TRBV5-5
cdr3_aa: ASSLNDRSTNEKLF

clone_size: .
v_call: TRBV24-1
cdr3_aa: ATSDPDVSYEQY

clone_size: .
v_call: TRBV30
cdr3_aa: AWGTDGANVLT

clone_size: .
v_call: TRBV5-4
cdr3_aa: ASSAGQGNEAF

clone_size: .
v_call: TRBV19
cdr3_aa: ASSTEGTVNTEAF

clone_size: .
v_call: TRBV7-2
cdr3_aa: ASSFQGGYTGELF

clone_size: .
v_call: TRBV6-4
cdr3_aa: ASKMGPEYGYT

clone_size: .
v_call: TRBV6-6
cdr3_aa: ASSYGQYYEQY

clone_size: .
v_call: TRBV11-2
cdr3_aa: ASSVTGTRMY

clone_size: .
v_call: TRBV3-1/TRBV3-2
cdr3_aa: ASSQEFYSRNTNYGYT

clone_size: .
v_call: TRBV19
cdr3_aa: ASSPTGDSNQPQH

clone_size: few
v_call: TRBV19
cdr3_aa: ASSRRTGGSTTDTQY

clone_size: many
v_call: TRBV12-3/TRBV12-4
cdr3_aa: ASSSRTGYT

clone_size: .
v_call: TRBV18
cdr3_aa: ASSPRLAGDYEQY

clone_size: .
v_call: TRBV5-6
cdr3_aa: ASSLGRAGQPQH

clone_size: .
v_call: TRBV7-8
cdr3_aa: ASNGQGAMEAQY

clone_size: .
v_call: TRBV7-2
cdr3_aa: ASRLRRLAGGTIGNEQF

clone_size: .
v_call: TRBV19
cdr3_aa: ASSMTGADTDTQY

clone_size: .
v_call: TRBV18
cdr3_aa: ASSPRGVYNEQF

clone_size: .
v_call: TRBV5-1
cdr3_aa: ASSLASGLVYGYT

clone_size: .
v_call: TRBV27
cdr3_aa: ASSPTGTGAYGYT

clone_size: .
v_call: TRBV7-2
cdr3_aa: ASREGARQPQH

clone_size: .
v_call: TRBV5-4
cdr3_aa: ASKGSIGGGNTEAF

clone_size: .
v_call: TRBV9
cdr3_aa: ASSVAGTSGAYEQY

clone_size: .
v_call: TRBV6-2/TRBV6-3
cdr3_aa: ASSYADRDNSPLH

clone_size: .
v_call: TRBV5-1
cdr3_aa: ASRRWATDIVYEQY